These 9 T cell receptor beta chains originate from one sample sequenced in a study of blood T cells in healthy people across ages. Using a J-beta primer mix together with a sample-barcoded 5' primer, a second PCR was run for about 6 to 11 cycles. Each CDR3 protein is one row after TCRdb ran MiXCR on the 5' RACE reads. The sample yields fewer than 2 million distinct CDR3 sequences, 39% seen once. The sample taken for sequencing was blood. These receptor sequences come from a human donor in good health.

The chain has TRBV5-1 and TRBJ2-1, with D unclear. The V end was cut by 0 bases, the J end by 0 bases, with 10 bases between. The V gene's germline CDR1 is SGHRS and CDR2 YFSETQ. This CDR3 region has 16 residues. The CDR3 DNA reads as TGCGCCAGCAGCTTGGGGATCGTTGGCTCCTACAATGAGCAGTTCTTC. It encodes CASSLGIVGSYNEQFF. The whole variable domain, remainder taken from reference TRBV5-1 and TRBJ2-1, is KAGVTQTPRYLIKTRGQQVTLSCSPISGHRSVSWYQQTPGQGLQFLFEYFSETQRNKGNFPGRFSGRQFSNSRSEMNVSTLELGDSALYLCASSLGIVGSYNEQFFGPGTRLTVL.

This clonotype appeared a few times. The CDR3 DNA sequence: TGCAGCGTTGAAGGGGGATCGACAGGCACCTACGAGCAGTACTTC. Translated, it gives CSVEGGSTGTYEQYF. The chain recombines TRBV29-1 with TRBJ2-7; the D gene is possibly TRBD1 (6 bases). V was shortened by 1 base and J by 2 bases, with 15 bases between the two germline ends. The CDR3 totals 15 residues. Germline values: CDR1 SQVTM, CDR2 ANQGSEA.

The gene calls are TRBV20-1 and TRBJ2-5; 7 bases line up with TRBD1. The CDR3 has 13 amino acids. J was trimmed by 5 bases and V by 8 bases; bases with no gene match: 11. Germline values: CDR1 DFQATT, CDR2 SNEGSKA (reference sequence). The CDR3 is CSSRQGVYETQYF. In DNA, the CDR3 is TGCAGTTCTCGGCAGGGGGTTTATGAGACCCAGTACTTC.

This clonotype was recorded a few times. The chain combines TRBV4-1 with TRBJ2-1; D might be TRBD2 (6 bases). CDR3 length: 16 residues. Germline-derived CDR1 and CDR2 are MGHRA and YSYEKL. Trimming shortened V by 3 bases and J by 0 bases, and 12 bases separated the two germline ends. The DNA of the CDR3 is TGCGCCAGCAGCCACGTTGCGGGGCACTCCTACAATGAGCAGTTCTTC. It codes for CASSHVAGHSYNEQFF.

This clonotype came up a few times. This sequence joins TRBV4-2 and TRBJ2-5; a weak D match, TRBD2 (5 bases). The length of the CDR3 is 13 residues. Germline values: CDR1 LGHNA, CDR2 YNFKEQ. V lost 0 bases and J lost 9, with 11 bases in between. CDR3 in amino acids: CASSQDLRGSQYF. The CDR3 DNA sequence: TGTGCCAGCAGCCAAGATCTAAGAGGGTCCCAGTACTTC.

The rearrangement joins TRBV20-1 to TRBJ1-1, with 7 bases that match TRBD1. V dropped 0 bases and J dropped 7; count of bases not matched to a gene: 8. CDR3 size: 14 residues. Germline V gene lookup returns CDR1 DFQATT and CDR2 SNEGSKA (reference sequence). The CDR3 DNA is TGCAGTGCTAGAGACCCTACAGGGGACAGTGAAGCTTTCTTT. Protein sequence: CSARDPTGDSEAFF.

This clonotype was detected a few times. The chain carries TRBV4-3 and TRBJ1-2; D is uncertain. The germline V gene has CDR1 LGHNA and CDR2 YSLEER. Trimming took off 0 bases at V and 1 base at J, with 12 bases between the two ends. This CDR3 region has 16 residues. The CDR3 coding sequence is TGCGCCAGCAGCCAAGATTTCCTCGGTTATAACTATGGCTACACCTTC. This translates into CASSQDFLGYNYGYTF.

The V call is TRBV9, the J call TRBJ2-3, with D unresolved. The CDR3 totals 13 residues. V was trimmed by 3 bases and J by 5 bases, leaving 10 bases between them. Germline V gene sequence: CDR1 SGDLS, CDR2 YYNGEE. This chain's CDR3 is CASSGEAIDTQYF. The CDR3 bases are TGTGCCAGCAGCGGAGAGGCTATAGATACGCAGTATTTT.

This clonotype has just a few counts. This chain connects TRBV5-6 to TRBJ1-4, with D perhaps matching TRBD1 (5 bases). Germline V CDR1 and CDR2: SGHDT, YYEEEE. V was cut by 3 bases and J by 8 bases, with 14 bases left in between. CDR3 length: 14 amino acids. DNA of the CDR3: TGTGCCAGCAGCTCCATCGGGGCCAACGAAAAACTGTTTTTT. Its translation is CASSSIGANEKLFF. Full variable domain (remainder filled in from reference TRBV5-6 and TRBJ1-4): DAGVTQSPTHLIKTRGQQVTLRCSPKSGHDTVSWYQQALGQGPQFIFQYYEEEERQRGNFPDRFSGHQFPNYSSELNVNALLLGDSALYLCASSSIGANEKLFFGSGTQLSVL.